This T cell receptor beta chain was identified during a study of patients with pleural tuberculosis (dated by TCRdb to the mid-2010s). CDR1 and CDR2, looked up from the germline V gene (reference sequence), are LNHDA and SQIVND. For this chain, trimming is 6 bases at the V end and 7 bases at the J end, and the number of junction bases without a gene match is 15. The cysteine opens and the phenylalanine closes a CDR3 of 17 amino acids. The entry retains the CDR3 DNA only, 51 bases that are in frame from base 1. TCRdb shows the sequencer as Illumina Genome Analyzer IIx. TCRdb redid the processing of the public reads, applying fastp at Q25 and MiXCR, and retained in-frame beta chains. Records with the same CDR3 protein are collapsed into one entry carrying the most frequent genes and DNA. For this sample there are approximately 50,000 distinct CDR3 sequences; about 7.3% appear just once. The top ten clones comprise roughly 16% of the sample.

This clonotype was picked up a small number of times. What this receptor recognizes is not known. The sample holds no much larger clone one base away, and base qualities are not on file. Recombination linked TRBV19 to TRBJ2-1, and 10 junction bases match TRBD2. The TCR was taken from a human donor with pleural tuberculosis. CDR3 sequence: CASSPDDSGRLLNEQFF. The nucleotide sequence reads TGTGCCAGTAGCCCCGATGATAGCGGGAGGTTGTTGAATGAGCAGTTCTTC.